This T cell receptor (beta chain) is drawn from a study of shared clonotypes between healthy human individuals. Study summary: CD4 naive and memory got three plates each, CD8 naive two, CD8 memory one. General study points: Generation probabilities were higher for clonotypes shared across all four sorted-subset donors than for unshared ones. Among a few donors, approximately 5% of naive CD4 clonotypes were found in common. Apart from blood, nothing was sampled; tissue repertoires likely differ.

Data came from immunoSEQ multiplex PCR; TCRdb stores just in-frame clones and leaves some out. The table includes 850,000 to 1,100,000 clones, approximately 75% detected once. With regard to this clone: Its cognate antigen is unknown.

Germline trimming cut 3 bases from V and 4 bases from J; bases unmatched to any gene: 5. The germline CDR1 and CDR2 sequences are MNHEY and SMNVEV (reference sequence). The CDR3 loop spans 15 amino acids. The TCR was taken from a man younger than 35 in good health. Some clones in this sample may be carry-over from other donors' samples. Specimen: memory CD4+ T cells from PBMCs. Subset of the sample: CD45RA-negative fraction. The rearrangement links TRBV27 to TRBJ2-3; 9 positions match TRBD2. The chain's CDR3 is CASSLGGRAPDTQYF. The CDR3 DNA sequence: TGTGCCAGCAGTTTGGGCGGGAGGGCCCCAGATACGCAGTATTTT.